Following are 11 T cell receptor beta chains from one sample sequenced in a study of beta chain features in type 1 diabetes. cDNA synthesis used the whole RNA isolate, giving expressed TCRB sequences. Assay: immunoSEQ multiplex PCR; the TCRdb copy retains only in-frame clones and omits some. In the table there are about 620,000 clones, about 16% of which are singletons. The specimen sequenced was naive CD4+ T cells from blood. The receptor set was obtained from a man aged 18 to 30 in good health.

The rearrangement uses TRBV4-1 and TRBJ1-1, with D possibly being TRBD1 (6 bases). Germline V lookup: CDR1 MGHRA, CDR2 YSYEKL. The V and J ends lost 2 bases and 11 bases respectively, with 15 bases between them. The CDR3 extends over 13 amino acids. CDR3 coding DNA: TGCGCCAGCAGCCAACCACAGGGACTGGGGGCTTTCTTT. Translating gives CASSQPQGLGAFF.

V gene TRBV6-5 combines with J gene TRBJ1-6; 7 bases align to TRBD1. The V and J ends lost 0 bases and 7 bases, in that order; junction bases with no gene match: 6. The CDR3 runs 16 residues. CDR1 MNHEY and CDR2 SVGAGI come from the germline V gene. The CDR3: CASSYSGGAINSPLHF. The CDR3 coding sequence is TGTGCCAGCAGTTACTCAGGGGGCGCAATCAATTCACCCCTCCACTTT.

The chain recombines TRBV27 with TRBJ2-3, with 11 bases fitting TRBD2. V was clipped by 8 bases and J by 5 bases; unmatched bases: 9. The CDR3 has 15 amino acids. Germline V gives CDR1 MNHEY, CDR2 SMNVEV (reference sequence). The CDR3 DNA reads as TGTGCCAGCTCAAAACTAGCGGGAGTGGGAGATACGCAGTATTTT. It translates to CASSKLAGVGDTQYF.

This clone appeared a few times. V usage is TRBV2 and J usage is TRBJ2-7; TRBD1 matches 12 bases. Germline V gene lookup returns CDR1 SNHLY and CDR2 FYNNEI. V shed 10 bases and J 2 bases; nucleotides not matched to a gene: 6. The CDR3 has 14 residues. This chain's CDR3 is CAIRRDRGPYEQYF. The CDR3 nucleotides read TGTGCCATCCGCAGGGACAGGGGGCCCTACGAGCAGTACTTC.

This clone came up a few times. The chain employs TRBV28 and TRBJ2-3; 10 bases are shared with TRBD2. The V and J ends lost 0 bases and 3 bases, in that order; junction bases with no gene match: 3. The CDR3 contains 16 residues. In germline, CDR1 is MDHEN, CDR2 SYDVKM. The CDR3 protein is CASSLWPSGGTDTQYF. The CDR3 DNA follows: TGTGCCAGCAGTTTATGGCCTAGCGGGGGTACAGATACGCAGTATTTT. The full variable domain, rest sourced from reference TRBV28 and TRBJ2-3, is DVKVTQSSRYLVKRTGEKVFLECVQDMDHENMFWYRQDPGLGLRLIYFSYDVKMKEKGDIPEGYSVSREKKERFSLILESASTNQTSMYLCASSLWPSGGTDTQYFGPGTRLTVL.

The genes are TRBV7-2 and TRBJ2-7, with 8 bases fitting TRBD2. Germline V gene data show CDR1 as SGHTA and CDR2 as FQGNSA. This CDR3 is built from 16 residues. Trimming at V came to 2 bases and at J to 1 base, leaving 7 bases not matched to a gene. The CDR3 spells CASSLNLAGGSYEQYF. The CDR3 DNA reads TGTGCCAGCAGCTTAAACCTAGCGGGTGGTTCCTACGAGCAGTACTTC.

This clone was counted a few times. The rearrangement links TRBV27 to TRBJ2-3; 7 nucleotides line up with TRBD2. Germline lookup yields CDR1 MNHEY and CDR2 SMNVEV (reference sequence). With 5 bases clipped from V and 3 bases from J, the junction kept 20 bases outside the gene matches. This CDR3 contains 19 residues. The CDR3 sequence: CASSLRRTGRSGNTDTQYF. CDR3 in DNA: TGTGCCAGCAGTCTCCGAAGGACCGGGAGGAGCGGTAATACAGATACGCAGTATTTT.

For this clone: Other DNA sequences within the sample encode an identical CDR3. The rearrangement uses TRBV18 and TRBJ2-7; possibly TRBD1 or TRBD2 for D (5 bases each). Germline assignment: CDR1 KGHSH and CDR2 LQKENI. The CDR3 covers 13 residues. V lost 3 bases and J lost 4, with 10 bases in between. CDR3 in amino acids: CASSPPGSYEQYF. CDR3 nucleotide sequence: TGTGCCAGCTCACCGCCAGGGAGTTACGAGCAGTACTTC.

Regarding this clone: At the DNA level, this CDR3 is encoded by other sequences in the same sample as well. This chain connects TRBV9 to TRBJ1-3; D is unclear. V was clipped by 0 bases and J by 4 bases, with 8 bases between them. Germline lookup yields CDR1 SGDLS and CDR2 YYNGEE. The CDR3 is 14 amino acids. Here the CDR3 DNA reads TGTGCCAGCAGCGTAGCAGGCTCAGGAAACACCATATATTTT. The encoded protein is CASSVAGSGNTIYF.

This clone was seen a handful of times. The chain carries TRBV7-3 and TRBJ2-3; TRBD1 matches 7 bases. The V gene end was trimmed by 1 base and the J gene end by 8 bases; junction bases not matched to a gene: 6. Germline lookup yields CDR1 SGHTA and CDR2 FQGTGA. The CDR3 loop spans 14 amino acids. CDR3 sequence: CASSLKVPGGTQYF. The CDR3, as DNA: TGTGCCAGCAGCTTAAAAGTCCCAGGGGGTACGCAGTATTTT.

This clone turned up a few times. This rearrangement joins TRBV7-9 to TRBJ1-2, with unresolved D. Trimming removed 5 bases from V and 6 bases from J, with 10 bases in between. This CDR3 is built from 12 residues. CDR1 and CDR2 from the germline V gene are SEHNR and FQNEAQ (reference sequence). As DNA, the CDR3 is TGTGCCAGCAGCACATCAACGAATGGCTACACCTTC. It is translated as CASSTSTNGYTF. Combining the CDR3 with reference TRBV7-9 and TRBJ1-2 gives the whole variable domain DTGVSQNPRHKITKRGQNVTFRCDPISEHNRLYWYRQTLGQGPEFLTYFQNEAQLEKSRLLSDRFSAERPKGSFSTLEIQRTEQGDSAMYLCASSTSTNGYTFGSGTRLTVV.